This record looks at one TCR beta chain sequence and its context. The data were taken from a study of T cells after yellow fever vaccination. TCRdb used MiXCR to reprocess the 5' RACE reads, holding one entry per CDR3 protein. The sample shows nearly 550,000 distinct CDR3 sequences, less than 20% of them seen only once. Trimming took 0 bases from V and 3 from J; bases not matched to a gene: 6. Germline assignment: CDR1 SGHAT and CDR2 FQNNGV. This CDR3 region has 16 residues. The chain couples TRBV11-2 to TRBJ2-5, with 8 positions matching TRBD2. The sequence derives from a man aged 25-45 years who received the YFV17D yellow fever vaccine. The starting material was PBMCs, obtained 15 days after the yellow fever booster vaccination. CDR3 sequence: CASSLEVAGGEETQYF. In DNA, the CDR3 is TGTGCCAGCAGCTTAGAAGTCGCGGGAGGCGAAGAGACCCAGTACTTC.